This record concerns one TCR beta chain sequence. What antigen it recognizes has not been identified. Nothing much larger sits one base from this clone, and base qualities are not available. One collaborating source in Seattle enrolled patients while the patients were actively infected and followed the patients over time throughout the course of disease. Collaborating institutions collected whole blood in K2EDTA tubes following their own protocols. For TCRbeta analysis, collaborators shipped samples as frozen whole blood, isolated PBMCs, or DNA extracted from either of those sample types. The data belong to a study of blood T cell repertoires in COVID-19 (dated by TCRdb to the early 2020s). In terms of the full investigation: Collaborator samples came from the United States, Italy and Spain and covered acute and convalescent phases of COVID-19. The material from the prospective study consisted of cDNA or gDNA derived from T cells, B-cell-depleted T cells, or PBMCs. Deeply sampled blood TCRbeta repertoires from subjects exposed to, actively infected with, or recovered from COVID-19 were included in the dataset. The repertoires were released in a freely available public database intended as a resource for research on the immune response to SARS-CoV-2. The samples were drawn from the first 160 participants of the ongoing ImmuneRACE study and from roughly 1,300 subjects provided by 6 global collaborators. A de-identified subject ID, COVID-19 status, age in years and sex were almost always included in the sample metadata. HLA class I and class II types, where available, came from metadata supplied by the sample provider rather than from assay-based typing.

Trimming at the junction amounts to 1 base on V and 4 bases on J, and the germline ends lie 7 bases apart. In the germline V gene, CDR1 corresponds to LGHNA and CDR2 to YSLEER. Including the terminal cysteine and phenylalanine, the CDR3 comprises 14 residues. The CDR3 DNA has 42 bases and is translated from base 1. Study-wide conclusions, independent of this receptor: Clinical and demographic metadata were provided uncurated, with the amount varying by source and participant.

TCRbeta CDR3 regions were amplified from genomic DNA using the immunoSEQ Assay, a bias-controlled multiplex PCR. The study's own analysis went as follows. Nucleated cell counts per sample were estimated from amplification of reference gene primers within the assay. To quantify the absolute abundance of each unique TCRbeta CDR3 rearrangement, sequence reads were collapsed and filtered. Productive Simpson clonality was computed per sample as the square root of Simpson's diversity index over productive rearrangements. As stored in TCRdb, this immuneACCESS dataset retains in-frame rearrangements with V and J assigned. A fraction of the clones does not appear; measured against another copy, unresolved V genes explain less than half of the discrepancy, and the remainder lacks a known reason. D and trimming come from the DNA, and the V and J calls and clone size come from that table. The sample table lists 250,000 to 350,000 clones, about nine tenths of them with a count of one. Over 9% of the sample lies in the top ten.

The chain is encoded by TRBV4-3 joined to TRBJ1-4; D gene: possibly TRBD1, on 5 matching bases. Material for sequencing was peripheral blood. The receptor's source is a woman in her twenties or thirties with COVID-19, enrolled during active disease. CDR3 sequence: CASSQGQINEKLFF. In nucleotides, the sequence is TGCGCCAGCAGCCAAGGACAGATTAATGAAAAACTGTTTTTT.